This entry features one TCR beta chain sequence. Its specificity is not known. One junction end does not reproduce the germline sequence, and a read error may be involved. This sample is drawn from a study of response to subunit inactivated influenza vaccine. Each CDR3 protein gets one entry after TCRdb re-called the RT-PCR reads with MiXCR. The table lists 450,000 to 600,000 distinct CDR3 sequences, 16% of them singletons. Study findings and constraints: Authors suggested seasonal influenza vaccinations each recruit few new T cells.

The receptor's source is a man between 45 and 75 years old who received an inactivated influenza vaccine. This specimen was CD4+ T cells sorted from PBMCs, taken around 25 months after vaccination.

The CDR3 DNA sequence: TGCGCCAGCAGCGAGGGGACCTATAACACTGAAGCTTCCTTT. Translated, it gives CASSEGTYNTEASF. The rearrangement links TRBV5-1 to TRBJ1-1; D perhaps matches TRBD1 (5 bases). Germline assignment: CDR1 SGHRS and CDR2 YFSETQ. CDR3 length equals 14 residues.